A single sample gave rise to the 5 T cell receptor beta chains below, sequenced in a study of metastatic and nonmetastatic thyroid tumors. TCRdb re-clonotyped the PCR reads via MiXCR. The repertoire holds around 20,000 clones, approximately 15% seen once, with more than 14% in the top ten. No treatment of any kind had been given to any patient before thyroid surgery. The sample was tumor tissue. These receptors all come from a female donor with papillary thyroid cancer or a benign thyroid nodule (not recorded which). Some clones in this sample may be carry-over from other donors' samples.

This clone is termed medium-sized. Other DNA variants within this sample encode the same CDR3. CDR3 nucleotide sequence: TGTGCCAGCAGAGGGGGACGCTATGGCTACACCTTC. Protein: CASRGGRYGYTF. V is TRBV28 and J is TRBJ1-2; D possibly corresponds to TRBD1 (6 bases). Germline V CDR1 and CDR2: MDHEN, SYDVKM. The CDR3 is 12 amino acids. Trimming removed 6 bases at V and 4 bases at J, with 9 bases between.

This clone was recorded at least ten times. V usage is TRBV12-3 or TRBV12-4 and J usage is TRBJ1-1; 7 nucleotides align to TRBD1. Germline trimming cut 6 bases from V and 10 bases from J; bases unmatched to any gene: 14. The length of the CDR3 is 14 residues. CDR3 DNA: TGTGCCAGCAGAGCGCGGACAGGATCACTCACAGCTTTCTTT. Translating it yields CASRARTGSLTAFF.

This clone came up many times. The rearrangement links TRBV5-1 to TRBJ2-3; TRBD2 matches at 8 bases. There are 14 residues in the CDR3. The J segment lost 7 bases and the V segment lost 6 bases, leaving 10 bases of the junction unmatched. CDR1 is SGHRS and CDR2 is YFSETQ in the germline V gene. As DNA, the CDR3 is TGCGCCAGCACCTCGGGGGGGACTTTCAATACGCAGTATTTT. This codes for CASTSGGTFNTQYF.

Only one count was recorded for this clone. The junction departs from germline at one end; a sequencing error may be responsible. This chain connects TRBV13 to TRBJ2-7; no firm D call. Germline V gene data show CDR1 as PRHDT and CDR2 as FYEKMQ (reference sequence). This CDR3 contains 14 residues. The CDR3 loop is CAISAAGYSYEQYF. The CDR3 DNA follows: TGCGCCATCAGCGCCGCAGGTTACTCCTACGAGCAGTACTTC.

A note on this clone: The junction differs from germline at one of its ends, possibly a read error. This sample also contains other DNA sequences that code for the same CDR3. The chain is built from TRBV29-1 and TRBJ1-2; 11 nucleotides line up with TRBD1. The CDR3 length is 14 residues. Germline V gene lookup returns CDR1 SQVTM and CDR2 ANQGSEA. CDR3 amino acids: CSVEGGQGAHGYTF. CDR3 sequence (DNA): TGTAGCGTTGAAGGCGGACAGGGGGCACATGGCTACACCTTC.